Below, one T cell receptor (beta chain) is given with its context. This sample was included in a study of response to subunit inactivated influenza vaccine. TCRdb reanalysed the RT-PCR reads using MiXCR and keeps one entry per CDR3 protein. The data show more than 450,000 distinct CDR3 sequences, with around 10% seen just once and more than 9.5% held by the top ten. V lost 6 bases and J lost 0; bases outside the gene matches: 7. Germline V gene data show CDR1 as SQVTM and CDR2 as ANQGSEA. CDR3 size: 15 residues. The same sample was also studied in work on T cells expressing NK-cell markers. That paper states: UMIs were included in TCR beta cDNA generated by 5'RACE template switching.

The receptor was derived from a man aged 50 to 59 who received an inactivated influenza vaccine. The input for sequencing was PBMCs from blood, taken on the day of vaccination. The chain joins TRBV29-1 to TRBJ2-3; TRBD2 agrees at 9 bases. In DNA form, the CDR3 reads TGCAGCGTGGCGGGGGGGGTTTTTAGCACAGATACGCAGTATTTT. Its translation is CSVAGGVFSTDTQYF.